This T cell receptor beta chain was obtained from a study of neoadjuvant anti-PD-1 for oral cavity cancer. About the research overall: Patients mostly received three to four biweekly nivolumab doses at 3 mg/kg before surgery.

There are 16 residues in the CDR3. V was clipped by 1 base and J by 5 bases; unmatched bases: 9. CDR1 and CDR2 (germline): MGHRA, YSYEKL. TCRdb's copy holds only in-frame clones and misses some; the assay was immunoSEQ multiplex PCR. Of roughly 68,000 clones in the sample, about 90% were seen once. The time point denotes: after neoadjuvant nivolumab, at surgical resection. Patients were newly diagnosed with stage II-IVA oral cavity squamous cell carcinoma without prior systemic or radiation treatment. For this clone: The antigen is not known.

Study-wide results and caveats: Treg/Th17 ratio rose with pretreatment blood and fell with post-treatment tumor TCRbeta clonality.

The sequence was obtained from a person aged 40 to 85 with oral cavity squamous cell carcinoma. V and J are TRBV4-1 and TRBJ2-5; 8 bases map to TRBD2. The source material was PBMCs, sampled after nivolumab (anti-PD-1) treatment. In nucleotides, the CDR3 is TGCGCCAGCAGCCAAGGGGCCGGGGGGGCCCTTGAGACCCAGTACTTC. This sequence encodes CASSQGAGGALETQYF.